This T cell receptor beta chain was retrieved from a study of T cell repertoires in ileal Crohn's disease. At the level of the study: Every patient was operated on for stricturing (roughly 61%) or penetrating (roughly 39%) complications. Biopsies of the neoterminal ileum at postoperative colonoscopy form M6 samples.

Repertoires were generated with immunoSEQ multiplex PCR, while TCRdb's copy carries only in-frame clones and drops some. Here the sample spans approximately 7,400 clones, approximately 74% being singletons. Overall study findings and caveats: Endoscopy was done a median about 6.6 months after surgery. Clonal expansions were more frequent in active smokers than non-smokers at surgery.

Points on this clone: Its antigen is not known.

The time point here: neoterminal ileum biopsy at postoperative endoscopy, about 6 months after surgery. V dropped 2 bases and J dropped 1; count of bases not matched to a gene: 8. CDR3 length: 16 residues. The V gene's germline CDR1 is SNHLY and CDR2 FYNNEI. The TCR sequence derives from an adult with Crohn's disease. The chain combines TRBV2 with TRBJ2-7, with 7 nucleotides matching TRBD2. The sequenced sample was ileal tissue. The CDR3 DNA reads TGTGCCAGCAGTGAATTTTCCGGGGGGATTTCCTACGAGCAGTACTTC. It yields the protein CASSEFSGGISYEQYF.